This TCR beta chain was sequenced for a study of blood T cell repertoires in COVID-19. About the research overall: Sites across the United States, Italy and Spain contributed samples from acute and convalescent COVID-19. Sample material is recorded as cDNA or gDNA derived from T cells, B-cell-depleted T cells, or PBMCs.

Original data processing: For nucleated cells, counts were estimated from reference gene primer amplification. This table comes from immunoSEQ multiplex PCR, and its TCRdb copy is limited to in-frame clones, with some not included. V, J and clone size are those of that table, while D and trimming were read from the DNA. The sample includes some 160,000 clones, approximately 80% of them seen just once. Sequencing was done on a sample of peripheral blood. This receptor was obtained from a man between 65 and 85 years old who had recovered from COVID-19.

CDR3 DNA: TGTGCCAGCAGCCTAGCGGGAGCCCCAGATACGCAGTATTTT. The encoded protein is CASSLAGAPDTQYF. The chain carries TRBV6-2 or TRBV6-3 and TRBJ2-3; 10 nucleotides match TRBD2. V lost 6 bases and J lost 4; bases outside the gene matches: 4. The CDR3 is 14 residues long. Looked up from germline, CDR1 is MNHEY and CDR2 is SVGEGT.